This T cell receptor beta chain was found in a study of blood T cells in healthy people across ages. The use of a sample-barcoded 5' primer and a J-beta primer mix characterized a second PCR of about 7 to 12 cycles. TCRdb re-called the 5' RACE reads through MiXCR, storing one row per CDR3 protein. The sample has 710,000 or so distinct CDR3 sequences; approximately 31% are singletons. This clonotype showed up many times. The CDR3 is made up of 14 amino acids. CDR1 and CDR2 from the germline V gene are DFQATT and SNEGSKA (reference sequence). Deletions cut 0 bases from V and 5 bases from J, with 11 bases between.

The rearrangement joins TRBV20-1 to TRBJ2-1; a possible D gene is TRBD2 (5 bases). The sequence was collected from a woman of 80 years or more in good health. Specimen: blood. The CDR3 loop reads CSARDHERNNEQFF. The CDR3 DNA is TGCAGTGCTAGAGATCATGAGCGGAACAATGAGCAGTTCTTC.